This TCR beta chain was observed in a study of blood T cell repertoires in COVID-19. Study-level information: Material from acute and convalescent COVID-19 was sourced from the United States, Italy and Spain.

Allocation to cohorts depended on clinical history reported by the participants. Losses at the gene ends were 2 bases for V and 2 bases for J; bases not matched to a gene: 7. This CDR3 has 16 residues. The germline V gene encodes CDR1 MNHNY and CDR2 SVGAGI (reference sequence). In the authors' methods: It was from reference gene primer amplification that nucleated cell counts were estimated. Profiled with immunoSEQ multiplex PCR; TCRdb holds only in-frame clones, not every one. The DNA was the basis for D and trimming; V, J and clone size are from that table. The table lists fewer than 250,000 clones, roughly nine tenths of them singletons.

The sample taken for sequencing was PBMCs or T cells enriched from blood (not recorded which). The receptor was isolated from a woman under 30 who had recovered from COVID-19. The rearrangement links TRBV6-6 to TRBJ2-7, with 9 bases matching TRBD1. CDR3 sequence: CASSYKGDRATYEQYF. CDR3 in DNA: TGTGCCAGCAGTTACAAGGGGGACAGGGCTACCTACGAGCAGTACTTC.